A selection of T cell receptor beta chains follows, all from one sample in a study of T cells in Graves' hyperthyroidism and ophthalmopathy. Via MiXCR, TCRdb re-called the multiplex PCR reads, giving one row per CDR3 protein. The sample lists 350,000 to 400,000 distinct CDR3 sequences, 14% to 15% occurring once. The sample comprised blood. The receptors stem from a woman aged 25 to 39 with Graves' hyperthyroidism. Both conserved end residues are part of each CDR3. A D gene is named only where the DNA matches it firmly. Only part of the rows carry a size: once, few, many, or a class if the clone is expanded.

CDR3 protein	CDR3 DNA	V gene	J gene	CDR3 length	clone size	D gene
CASSLWEGPDNEQFF	TGTGCCAGCAGCTTATGGGAGGGCCCAGACAATGAGCAGTTCTTC	TRBV13	TRBJ2-1	15	-	TRBD2
CASRGPTPGQGLRDTEAFF	TGTGCCAGCAGGGGTCCCACTCCGGGACAGGGGCTTAGGGACACTGAAGCTTTCTTT	TRBV28	TRBJ1-1	19	many	TRBD1
CASSPDRLVGYTF	TGTGCCAGCAGCCCCGACAGGCTGGTTGGCTACACCTTC	TRBV3-1	TRBJ1-2	13	-	-
CASSLWERNNEQFF	TGTGCCAGCAGCTTATGGGAGAGGAACAATGAGCAGTTCTTC	TRBV7-9	TRBJ2-1	14	few	-
CASMLWHAVYNEQFF	TGCGCCAGCATGCTTTGGCACGCCGTCTACAATGAGCAGTTCTTC	TRBV5-1	TRBJ2-1	15	many	-
CASSSTTGSTEAFF	TGTGCCAGCAGCTCGACTACAGGTAGCACTGAAGCTTTCTTT	TRBV5-5	TRBJ1-1	14	few	-
CASSLRTGELFF	TGTGCCAGCAGCCTAAGGACCGGGGAGCTGTTTTTT	TRBV28	TRBJ2-2	12	many	-
CASSHGAGRTEAFF	TGCGCCAGCAGCCACGGAGCAGGGCGGACTGAAGCTTTCTTT	TRBV4-1	TRBJ1-1	14	-	-
CASSDAGLSYEQYF	TGTGCCAGCAGTGATGCGGGACTCTCCTACGAGCAGTACTTC	TRBV6-1	TRBJ2-7	14	many	-
CASREDRSSYNEQFF	TGTGCCAGCAGGGAGGACAGGAGCTCCTACAATGAGCAGTTCTTC	TRBV2	TRBJ2-1	15	-	TRBD1
CASGQGEVTGELFF	TGTGCCAGCGGACAGGGGGAAGTCACCGGGGAGCTGTTTTTT	TRBV7-2	TRBJ2-2	14	-	TRBD1
CSVWITKGNLFRAFF	TGCAGCGTTTGGATTACTAAGGGCAATCTCTTTCGAGCTTTCTTT	TRBV29-1	TRBJ1-1	15	many	-
CASSRGRERTGANVLTF	TGTGCCAGCAGCCGCGGCAGGGAGAGGACTGGGGCCAACGTCCTGACTTTC	TRBV11-1	TRBJ2-6	17	many	-
CASSLSRGSNEQFF	TGTGCCAGCAGCTTATCCCGCGGGAGCAATGAGCAGTTCTTC	TRBV7-6	TRBJ2-1	14	few	TRBD2
CASRSRGNYGYTF	TGTGCCAGCAGGTCCAGGGGAAACTATGGCTACACCTTC	TRBV6-1	TRBJ1-2	13	-	-
CSVATGYEQYF	TGCAGCGTCGCGACCGGGTACGAGCAGTACTTC	TRBV29-1	TRBJ2-7	11	-	-
CATPSGRWSYEQYF	TGTGCCACCCCGTCGGGACGTTGGTCCTACGAGCAGTACTTC	TRBV24-1	TRBJ2-7	14	many	-
CSARESTYNEQFF	TGCAGTGCTAGAGAAAGTACCTACAATGAGCAGTTCTTC	TRBV20-1	TRBJ2-1	13	-	-
CATSRGIQGVDQPQHF	TGTGCCACCAGCAGAGGGATTCAGGGGGTAGATCAGCCCCAGCATTTT	TRBV15	TRBJ1-5	16	few	TRBD1
CASSHVQGTYGYTF	TGTGCCAGCAGCCACGTACAGGGGACGTATGGCTACACCTTC	TRBV3-1	TRBJ1-2	14	many	TRBD1
CASSLYRGITDTQYF	TGTGCCAGCAGTTTGTACAGGGGAATAACAGATACGCAGTATTTT	TRBV27	TRBJ2-3	15	many	TRBD1
CATQDTSNQPQHF	TGTGCCACTCAAGACACGAGCAATCAGCCCCAGCATTTT	TRBV6-4	TRBJ1-5	13	-	-
CASKREDIYNEQFF	TGTGCCAGCAAGCGGGAGGATATTTACAATGAGCAGTTCTTC	TRBV6-1	TRBJ2-1	14	-	TRBD2
CASREAAGTEAFF	TGTGCCAGCAGGGAGGCGGCAGGGACTGAAGCTTTCTTT	TRBV6-2/TRBV6-3	TRBJ1-1	13	-	-
CSVAGLAGRMYNEQFF	TGCAGCGTCGCCGGACTAGCGGGACGGATGTACAATGAGCAGTTCTTC	TRBV29-1	TRBJ2-1	16	-	TRBD2
CASSSAGNYNSPLHF	TGTGCCAGCAGCTCCGCAGGCAACTATAATTCACCCCTCCACTTT	TRBV5-4	TRBJ1-6	15	-	-